These T cell receptor beta chains were read from a single sample in a study of cytomegalovirus exposure and HLA in healthy donors. TCRdb's copy holds only in-frame clones and misses some; the assay was immunoSEQ multiplex PCR. The repertoire holds roughly 190,000 clones, with around 76% as singletons. The source material was PBMCs. These receptors all come from a woman in her 30s in good health and CMV-seropositive. CDR3s include the opening cysteine and the closing phenylalanine or tryptophan. A D gene is named only where the DNA matches it firmly. Where a row states a size, it is once, few, many or the class of an expanded clone; other rows omit it.

>TRBV19|-|TRBJ2-1|TRBD2
TGTGCCAGTAGTATCACTAGCGCCCAGCAGTTCTTC
CASSITSAQQFF
>TRBV25-1|-|TRBJ2-7|-
TGTGCCAGCTCCTCTTTAGGGGCCTACGAGCAGTACTTC
CASSSLGAYEQYF
>TRBV5-1|once|TRBJ2-1|TRBD2
TGCGCCAGCAGCCCGGGACTAGCGGGAGTTTATGATGAGCAGTTCTTC
CASSPGLAGVYDEQFF
>TRBV28|-|TRBJ1-1|-
TGTGCCAGCAGTTTACCGGGTCGTTGGACTGAAGCTTTCTTT
CASSLPGRWTEAFF
>TRBV5-1|-|TRBJ2-2|TRBD2
TGCGCCAGCAGCCCCCGACTAGCGGGGAACACCGGGGAGCTGTTTTTT
CASSPRLAGNTGELFF
>TRBV29-1|-|TRBJ1-1|TRBD1
TGCAGCACAAGCAGGGGGCGCAGTACTGAAGCTTTCTTT
CSTSRGRSTEAFF
>TRBV10-2|once|TRBJ1-5|-
TGCGCCAGCAGTGCGGGGATTAGCAATCAGCCCCAGCATTTT
CASSAGISNQPQHF
>TRBV7-9|-|TRBJ2-7|-
TGTGCCAGCCACGGAGGCAGCTCCTACGAGCAGTACTTC
CASHGGSSYEQYF
>TRBV25-1|-|TRBJ1-6|-
TGTGCCAGCAGTGACCGGAGCTCCTATAATTCACCCCTCCACTTT
CASSDRSSYNSPLHF
>TRBV7-8|-|TRBJ2-5|TRBD2
TGTGCCAGCAGCTTAGGGAACGGCGGGAGCTGGGAGACCCAGTACTTC
CASSLGNGGSWETQYF
>TRBV5-5|few|TRBJ2-3|-
TGTGCCAGCAGCTTGGAACAGGCGGTAGATACGCAGTATTTT
CASSLEQAVDTQYF
>TRBV7-6|-|TRBJ2-1|-
TGTGCCAGCAGCCGGACGGGGAGCTCCTACAATGAGCAGTTCTTC
CASSRTGSSYNEQFF
>TRBV6-1|-|TRBJ1-1|TRBD1
TGTGCCAGCAGTGTACAGGGGGCGCCGGGAACTGAAGCTTTCTTT
CASSVQGAPGTEAFF
>TRBV30|-|TRBJ1-1|-
TGTGCCTGGAGTGTTCCTTGGGGGGGGACTGAAGCTTTCTTT
CAWSVPWGGTEAFF
>TRBV4-1|-|TRBJ1-4|-
TGCGCCGGCAGCCAAGATGGGGGAGGGGATGAAAAACTGTTTTTT
CAGSQDGGGDEKLFF
>TRBV10-3|once|TRBJ1-6|-
TGTGCCATCAGCCAGAAGACTTCGGTTTCGAATTCACCCCTCCACTTT
CAISQKTSVSNSPLHF
>TRBV27|once|TRBJ2-1|-
TGTGCCAGCAGTTTGGCCCAGATCAATGAGCAGTTCTTC
CASSLAQINEQFF
>TRBV5-6|-|TRBJ2-3|TRBD2
TGTGCCAGCACCGGGACTAGGGCAGATACGCAGTATTTT
CASTGTRADTQYF
>TRBV4-3|-|TRBJ2-3|TRBD2
TGCGCCAGCAGCTTTGGCGGGGGGCCCACAGATACGCAGTATTTT
CASSFGGGPTDTQYF
>TRBV15|-|TRBJ2-1|-
TGTGCCACCAGCAGCGGACGCCCGGGAAGCTACAATGAGCAGTTCTTC
CATSSGRPGSYNEQFF
>TRBV7-9|-|TRBJ2-5|-
TGTGCCAGCAGCGAACAACGGAGGGGTCATGAGACCCAGTACTTC
CASSEQRRGHETQYF
>TRBV5-6|-|TRBJ2-1|-
TGTGCCAGCAGCCCTGGAGGAACGCTCAATGAGCAGTTCTTC
CASSPGGTLNEQFF
>TRBV6-5|-|TRBJ1-1|-
TGTGCCAGCAGTTACGCCTCAGGGGATGGGTACACTGAAGCTTTCTTT
CASSYASGDGYTEAFF
>TRBV10-3|-|TRBJ2-7|-
TGTGCCATCAGTGAGTCTACCCGCGGTTTAAACGAGCAGTACTTC
CAISESTRGLNEQYF
>TRBV2|-|TRBJ2-2|TRBD2
TGTGCCAGCAGTGAAGTGGGGACTAGCGGGACCGGGGAGCTGTTTTTT
CASSEVGTSGTGELFF
>TRBV19|-|TRBJ1-4|-
TGTGCCAGCCAACGTGACAATAATGAAAAACTGTTTTTT
CASQRDNNEKLFF
>TRBV7-6|-|TRBJ2-2|-
TGTGCCAGCAGCTCCCGGCAGATGTCCCCCGAGGGAGGGGAGCTGTTTTTT
CASSSRQMSPEGGELFF
>TRBV4-3|-|TRBJ2-6|-
TGCGCCAGCAGCCAAGATTCACGGTCCGGGGCCAACGTCCTGACTTTC
CASSQDSRSGANVLTF
>TRBV7-6|-|TRBJ2-6|-
TGTGCCAGCAGCCGACAGAGAAACCCCTTCTCTGGGGCCAACGTCCTGACTTTC
CASSRQRNPFSGANVLTF